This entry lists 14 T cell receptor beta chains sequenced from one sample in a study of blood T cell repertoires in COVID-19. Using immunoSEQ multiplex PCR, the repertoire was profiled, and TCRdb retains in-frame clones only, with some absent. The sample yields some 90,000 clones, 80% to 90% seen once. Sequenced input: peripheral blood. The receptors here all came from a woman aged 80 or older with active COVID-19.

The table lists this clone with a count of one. The CDR3 region has the DNA TGTGCCAGCAGCCCATTGCGTGTTGAGCAGTTCTTC. Its translation: CASSPLRVEQFF. V usage is TRBV16 and J usage is TRBJ2-1; D call uncertain. V lost 4 bases and J 9 bases, leaving 10 bases between the germline ends. The CDR3 consists of 12 residues. Germline-derived CDR1 and CDR2 are KGHSY and FQNENV.

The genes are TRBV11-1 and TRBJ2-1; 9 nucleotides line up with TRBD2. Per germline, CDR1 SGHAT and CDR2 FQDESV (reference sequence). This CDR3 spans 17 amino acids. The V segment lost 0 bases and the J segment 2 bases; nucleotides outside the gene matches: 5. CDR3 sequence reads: CASSLAQIAGAYNEQFF. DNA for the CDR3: TGTGCCAGCAGCTTAGCGCAGATAGCGGGAGCCTACAATGAGCAGTTCTTC.

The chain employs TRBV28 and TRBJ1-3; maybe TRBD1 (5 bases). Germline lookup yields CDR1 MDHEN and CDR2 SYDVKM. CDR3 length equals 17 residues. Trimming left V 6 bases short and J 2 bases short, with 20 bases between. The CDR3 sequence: CASSPSGTQFTGNTIYF. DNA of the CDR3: TGTGCCAGCAGCCCCTCCGGGACTCAATTTACTGGAAACACCATATATTTT.

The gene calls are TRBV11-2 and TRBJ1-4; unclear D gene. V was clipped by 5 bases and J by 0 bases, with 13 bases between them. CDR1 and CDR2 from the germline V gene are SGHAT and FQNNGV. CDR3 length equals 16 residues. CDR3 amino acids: CASSLYPGATNEKLFF. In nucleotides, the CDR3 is TGTGCCAGCAGCCTATACCCGGGTGCAACTAATGAAAAACTGTTTTTT. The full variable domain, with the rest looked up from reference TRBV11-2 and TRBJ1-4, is EAGVAQSPRYKIIEKRQSVAFWCNPISGHATLYWYQQILGQGPKLLIQFQNNGVVDDSQLPKDRFSAERLKGVDSTLKIQPAKLEDSAVYLCASSLYPGATNEKLFFGSGTQLSVL.

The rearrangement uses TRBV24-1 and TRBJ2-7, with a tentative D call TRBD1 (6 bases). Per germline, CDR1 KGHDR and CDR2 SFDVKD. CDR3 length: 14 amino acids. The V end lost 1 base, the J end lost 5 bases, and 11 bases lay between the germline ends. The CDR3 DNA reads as TGTGCCACCAGTGATTTTAACAGGGACCACGAGCAGTACTTC. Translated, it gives CATSDFNRDHEQYF.

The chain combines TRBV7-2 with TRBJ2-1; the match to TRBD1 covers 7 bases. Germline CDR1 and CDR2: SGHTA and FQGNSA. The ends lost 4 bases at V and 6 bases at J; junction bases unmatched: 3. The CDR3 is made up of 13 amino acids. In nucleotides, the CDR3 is TGTGCCAGCAGCTGGGACAGACGCAATGAGCAGTTCTTC. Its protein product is CASSWDRRNEQFF.

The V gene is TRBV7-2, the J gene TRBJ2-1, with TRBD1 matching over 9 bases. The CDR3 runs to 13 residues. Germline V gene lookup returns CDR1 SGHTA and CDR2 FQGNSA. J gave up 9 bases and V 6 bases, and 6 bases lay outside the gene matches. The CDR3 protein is CASRNRGPFEQFF. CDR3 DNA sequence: TGTGCCAGCAGAAACAGGGGGCCCTTTGAGCAGTTCTTC. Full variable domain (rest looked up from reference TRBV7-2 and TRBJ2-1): GAGVSQSPSNKVTEKGKDVELRCDPISGHTALYWYRQSLGQGLEFLIYFQGNSAPDKSGLPSDRFSAERTGGSVSTLTIQRTQQEDSAVYLCASRNRGPFEQFFGPGTRLTVL.

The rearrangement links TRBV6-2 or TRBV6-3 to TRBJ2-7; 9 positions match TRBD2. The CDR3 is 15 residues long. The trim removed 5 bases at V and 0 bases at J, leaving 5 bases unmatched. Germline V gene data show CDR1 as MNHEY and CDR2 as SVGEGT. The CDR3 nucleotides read TGTGCCAGCAGTATAGCGGGAGTCAGCTCCTACGAGCAGTACTTC. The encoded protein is CASSIAGVSSYEQYF.

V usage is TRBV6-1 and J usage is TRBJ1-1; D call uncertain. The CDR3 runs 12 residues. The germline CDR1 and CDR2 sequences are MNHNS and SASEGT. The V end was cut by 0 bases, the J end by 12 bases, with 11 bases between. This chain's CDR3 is CASSEAGSRPFF. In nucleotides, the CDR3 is TGTGCCAGCAGTGAAGCAGGGAGTAGGCCTTTCTTT.

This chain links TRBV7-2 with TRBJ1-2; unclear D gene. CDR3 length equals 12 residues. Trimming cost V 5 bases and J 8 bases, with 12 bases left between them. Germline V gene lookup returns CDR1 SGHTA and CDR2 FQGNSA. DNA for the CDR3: TGTGCCAGCAGCCCACCACAGTACGGCTACACCTTC. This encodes CASSPPQYGYTF.

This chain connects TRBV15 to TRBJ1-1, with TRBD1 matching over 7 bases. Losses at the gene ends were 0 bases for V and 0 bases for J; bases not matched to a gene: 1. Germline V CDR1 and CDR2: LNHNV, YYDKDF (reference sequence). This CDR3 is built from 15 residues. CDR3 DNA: TGTGCCACCAGCAGAGACAGGGGGGTGAACACTGAAGCTTTCTTT. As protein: CATSRDRGVNTEAFF.

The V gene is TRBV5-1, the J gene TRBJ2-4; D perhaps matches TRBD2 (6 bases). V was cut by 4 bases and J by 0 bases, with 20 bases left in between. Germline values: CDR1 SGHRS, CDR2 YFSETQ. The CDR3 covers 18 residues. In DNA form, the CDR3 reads TGCGCCAGCAGCCCCGGGACTCCCACAAGGATAGCCAAAAACATTCAGTACTTC. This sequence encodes CASSPGTPTRIAKNIQYF.

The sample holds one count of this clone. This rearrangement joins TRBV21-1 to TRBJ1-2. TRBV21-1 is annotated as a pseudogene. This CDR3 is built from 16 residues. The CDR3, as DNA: TGTGCCAGCAGAATCAACGGGAAGGGAGCTAACTATGGCTACACCTTC. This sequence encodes CASRINGKGANYGYTF.

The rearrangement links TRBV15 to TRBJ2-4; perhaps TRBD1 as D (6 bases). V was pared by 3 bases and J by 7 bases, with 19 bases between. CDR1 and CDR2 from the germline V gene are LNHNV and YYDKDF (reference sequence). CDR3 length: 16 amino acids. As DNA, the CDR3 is TGTGCCACCAGCAGGTCAAGGACAGCACCGGAGAACATTCAGTACTTC. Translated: CATSRSRTAPENIQYF. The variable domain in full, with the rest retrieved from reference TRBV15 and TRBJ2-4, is DAMVIQNPRYQVTQFGKPVTLSCSQTLNHNVMYWYQQKSSQAPKLLFHYYDKDFNNEADTPDNFQSRRPNTSFCFLDIRSPGLGDTAMYLCATSRSRTAPENIQYFGAGTRLSVL.